The present entry profiles one TCR beta chain with its context. The antigen remains undetermined. This specimen comes from a study of T-cell memory formation after mild COVID-19. Study at large: TCR clusters showed largely donor specificity. Study-wide findings and caveats: Pre-infection memory carried some responding clones, suggesting that cross-reactive memory joined. Contracting CD8+ clones were enriched in EMRA, CD4+ mainly in CM and EM.

cDNA libraries for TCR alpha and TCR beta, carrying sample barcodes and UMIs, came from 5'RACE with constant-segment primers. MiXCR, run by TCRdb on the 5' RACE reads, gives a single entry per CDR3 protein. The sample lists about 340,000 distinct CDR3 sequences; around 13% were seen once. The V gene's germline CDR1 is SGHDN and CDR2 FVKESK. Trimming left V 0 bases short and J 5 bases short, with 4 bases between. CDR3 length: 13 residues. The sequencing sample was made of PBMCs or a T cell subset sorted from them (not recorded which). The rearrangement joins TRBV14 to TRBJ2-2; no clear D. The clonotype originates from a man younger than 35 who had mild COVID-19 (a few samples of this study predate the infection). Cell type and time point are not known. For the CDR3, the DNA is TGTGCCAGCAGCCAAGATTGGACCGGGGAGCTGTTTTTT. Translated: CASSQDWTGELFF. Together with reference TRBV14 and TRBJ2-2, the CDR3 gives the full variable domain: EAGVTQFPSHSVIEKGQTVTLRCDPISGHDNLYWYRRVMGKEIKFLLHFVKESKQDESGMPNNRFLAERTGGTYSTLKVQPAELEDSGVYFCASSQDWTGELFFGEGSRLTVL.